A selection of T cell receptor beta chains follows, all from one sample in a study of T cells after yellow fever vaccination. TCRdb reprocessed the 5' RACE reads with MiXCR, giving one entry per CDR3 protein. Counted here are about 220,000 distinct CDR3 sequences, 3.2% occurring once; the ten biggest clones make up about 3.3%. The source was CD4+ T cells sorted from PBMCs, collected 10 days after the yellow fever booster vaccination. These receptors were obtained from a man between 18 and 29 years old who received the YFV17D yellow fever vaccine. CDR3s include the opening cysteine and the closing phenylalanine or tryptophan. Each record gives: CDR3 protein, CDR3 DNA, V gene, J gene, clone size, D gene. The D gene is left open where the match is weak. Where a row states a size, it is once, few, many or the class of an expanded clone; other rows omit it.

CDR3 protein: CASSVVEGKTEAFF
CDR3 DNA: TGTGCCAGCAGCGTAGTGGAGGGCAAAACTGAAGCTTTCTTT
V gene: TRBV9
J gene: TRBJ1-1
clone size: many
D gene: NA

CDR3 protein: CASRRDPLIYGYTF
CDR3 DNA: TGTGCCAGCAGGCGGGACCCACTGATCTACGGCTACACCTTC
V gene: TRBV6-2/TRBV6-3
J gene: TRBJ1-2
clone size: few
D gene: NA

CDR3 protein: CASSLDAGSYNSPLHF
CDR3 DNA: TGTGCCAGCAGCTTGGACGCCGGCTCCTATAATTCACCCCTCCACTTT
V gene: TRBV7-6
J gene: TRBJ1-6
clone size: few
D gene: NA

CDR3 protein: CATSSPGGDTQYF
CDR3 DNA: TGTGCCACCAGCAGCCCAGGGGGAGATACGCAGTATTTT
V gene: TRBV15
J gene: TRBJ2-3
clone size: many
D gene: TRBD1

CDR3 protein: CASRSPGTSAGELFF
CDR3 DNA: TGCGCCAGCAGATCCCCCGGGACTAGCGCCGGGGAGCTGTTTTTT
V gene: TRBV5-1
J gene: TRBJ2-2
clone size: NA
D gene: TRBD2

CDR3 protein: CASSTGRGQETQYF
CDR3 DNA: TGTGCCAGCAGTACCGGACGGGGACAAGAGACCCAGTACTTC
V gene: TRBV7-3
J gene: TRBJ2-5
clone size: many
D gene: NA

CDR3 protein: CSVRQGTAPDTQYF
CDR3 DNA: TGCAGCGTAAGACAGGGAACGGCACCAGATACGCAGTATTTT
V gene: TRBV29-1
J gene: TRBJ2-3
clone size: many
D gene: TRBD1

CDR3 protein: CASSPLHSGNTIYF
CDR3 DNA: TGTGCCAGCTCACCACTCCACTCTGGAAACACCATATATTTT
V gene: TRBV18
J gene: TRBJ1-3
clone size: NA
D gene: NA

CDR3 protein: CATSDLGRGTDTQYF
CDR3 DNA: TGTGCCACCAGTGATTTGGGCAGGGGGACAGATACGCAGTATTTT
V gene: TRBV24-1
J gene: TRBJ2-3
clone size: many
D gene: TRBD1

CDR3 protein: CASSQEEGGQPQHF
CDR3 DNA: TGTGCCAGCAGCCAAGAGGAGGGGGGCCAGCCCCAGCATTTT
V gene: TRBV3-1
J gene: TRBJ1-5
clone size: many
D gene: NA

CDR3 protein: CASRTGPGQFF
CDR3 DNA: TGTGCCAGCAGAACCGGGCCCGGACAGTTCTTC
V gene: TRBV6-2/TRBV6-3
J gene: TRBJ2-1
clone size: many
D gene: NA

CDR3 protein: CASSGQSGGGYYGYTF
CDR3 DNA: TGTGCCAGCAGCGGACAGTCCGGGGGGGGCTACTATGGCTACACCTTC
V gene: TRBV7-2
J gene: TRBJ1-2
clone size: NA
D gene: NA

CDR3 protein: CASSPGAGKDTQYF
CDR3 DNA: TGTGCCAGCAGCCCGGGGGCCGGGAAAGATACGCAGTATTTT
V gene: TRBV7-2
J gene: TRBJ2-3
clone size: many
D gene: NA

CDR3 protein: CASSVGGGQGGTQYF
CDR3 DNA: TGTGCCAGCAGCGTAGGGGGTGGACAGGGCGGAACGCAGTATTTT
V gene: TRBV9
J gene: TRBJ2-3
clone size: NA
D gene: TRBD1

CDR3 protein: CASRQDRGRDGYTF
CDR3 DNA: TGTGCCAGCAGACAGGACAGGGGGCGGGATGGCTACACCTTC
V gene: TRBV12-3/TRBV12-4
J gene: TRBJ1-2
clone size: many
D gene: TRBD1

CDR3 protein: CSARDEWDYNEQFF
CDR3 DNA: TGCAGTGCTAGAGATGAATGGGATTACAATGAGCAGTTCTTC
V gene: TRBV20-1
J gene: TRBJ2-1
clone size: few
D gene: NA

CDR3 protein: CASSLNSRDSEETQYF
CDR3 DNA: TGTGCCAGCTCACTCAACTCCCGGGACAGCGAAGAGACCCAGTACTTC
V gene: TRBV18
J gene: TRBJ2-5
clone size: many
D gene: TRBD1

CDR3 protein: CASSSTTGGYGYTF
CDR3 DNA: TGTGCCAGCAGCTCGACGACAGGGGGGTATGGCTACACCTTC
V gene: TRBV7-2
J gene: TRBJ1-2
clone size: many
D gene: TRBD1

CDR3 protein: CASSDVGQETQYF
CDR3 DNA: TGTGCCAGCAGTGACGTGGGCCAAGAGACCCAGTACTTC
V gene: TRBV2
J gene: TRBJ2-5
clone size: many
D gene: NA

CDR3 protein: CASSSPDRGNEQFF
CDR3 DNA: TGCGCCAGCAGCTCGCCGGACAGGGGCAATGAGCAGTTCTTC
V gene: TRBV5-1
J gene: TRBJ2-1
clone size: many
D gene: TRBD1

CDR3 protein: CASSQDEYRVTEAFF
CDR3 DNA: TGCGCCAGCAGCCAAGATGAATACAGGGTCACTGAAGCTTTCTTT
V gene: TRBV4-3
J gene: TRBJ1-1
clone size: many
D gene: NA

CDR3 protein: CASSEGSASTDTQYF
CDR3 DNA: TGTGCCAGTAGTGAGGGTAGCGCCAGCACAGATACGCAGTATTTT
V gene: TRBV19
J gene: TRBJ2-3
clone size: few
D gene: NA

CDR3 protein: CASSPSGGPGDTQYF
CDR3 DNA: TGTGCCAGCAGTCCATCGGGGGGGCCGGGAGATACGCAGTATTTT
V gene: TRBV28
J gene: TRBJ2-3
clone size: many
D gene: TRBD2

CDR3 protein: CAWTRQGREQFF
CDR3 DNA: TGTGCCTGGACCCGACAGGGCCGGGAGCAGTTCTTC
V gene: TRBV30
J gene: TRBJ2-1
clone size: NA
D gene: TRBD1

CDR3 protein: CAISQGSGGALETQYF
CDR3 DNA: TGTGCCATCAGTCAGGGTAGCGGGGGGGCCTTAGAGACCCAGTACTTC
V gene: TRBV10-3
J gene: TRBJ2-5
clone size: many
D gene: TRBD2

CDR3 protein: CASSQGGGYNSPLHF
CDR3 DNA: TGTGCCAGCAGCCAAGGGGGCGGGTATAATTCACCCCTCCACTTT
V gene: TRBV4-2
J gene: TRBJ1-6
clone size: few
D gene: NA

CDR3 protein: CASSEATGGAKNIQYF
CDR3 DNA: TGTGCCAGCAGTGAAGCTACAGGGGGAGCCAAAAACATTCAGTACTTC
V gene: TRBV6-1
J gene: TRBJ2-4
clone size: many
D gene: TRBD1

CDR3 protein: CASSGQGAYNEQFF
CDR3 DNA: TGTGCCAGCAGTGGACAGGGGGCCTACAATGAGCAGTTCTTC
V gene: TRBV2
J gene: TRBJ2-1
clone size: many
D gene: TRBD1

CDR3 protein: CASSQNLGNTGELFF
CDR3 DNA: TGCGCCAGCAGCCAAAACCTCGGAAACACCGGGGAGCTGTTTTTT
V gene: TRBV4-3
J gene: TRBJ2-2
clone size: many
D gene: NA